The clone carrying this T cell receptor (beta chain) was observed once. The sample comes from a study of blood T cell repertoires in COVID-19. Study-level background: Acute-phase and convalescent COVID-19 samples originated in the United States, Italy and Spain. PBMCs, B-cell-depleted T cells, or T cells were the source of the cDNA or gDNA that made up the material.

Authors' processing steps: The authors estimated nucleated cell counts from reference gene primer amplification. Clones were sequenced by immunoSEQ multiplex PCR, and TCRdb holds only the in-frame ones, with some missing. Clone size and V and J calls were adopted from that table, with D and trimming inferred from the DNA. The sample contains about 670,000 clones, just under 90% of which appear only once. V was cut by 7 bases and J by 4 bases, with 18 bases left in between. The CDR3 extends over 15 amino acids. Germline values: CDR1 SNHLY, CDR2 FYNNEI. The sample comprised peripheral blood. The gene calls are TRBV2 and TRBJ2-3; D is ambiguous. The TCR was taken from a woman in her late teens or twenties with acute or convalescent COVID-19. The CDR3 DNA sequence: TGTGCCAGCACACGCGGCGACCGAACCTCAGATACGCAGTATTTT. This sequence encodes CASTRGDRTSDTQYF.